One and the same sample provided the 13 T cell receptor beta chains below, sequenced in a study of blood T cell repertoires in COVID-19. The table came from immunoSEQ multiplex PCR; TCRdb's copy has only in-frame clones and leaves some out. The data show 200,000 to 250,000 clones, with 70% to 90% seen just once and roughly 3.3% held by the top ten. Sample: PBMCs or T cells enriched from blood (not recorded which). The receptors were sampled from a woman aged 50 to 60 in a cohort exposed to, infected with or recovered from COVID-19 (not recorded which).

The chain employs TRBV19 and TRBJ1-2; D is unclear. V lost 7 bases to trimming and J lost 5 bases, with 14 bases between them. In germline, CDR1 is LNHDA, CDR2 SQIVND (reference sequence). The CDR3 has 13 residues. CDR3 sequence: CASTLGKGYGYTF. The CDR3 DNA is TGTGCCAGTACCCTCGGGAAGGGTTATGGCTACACCTTC.

The chain uses TRBV11-1 and TRBJ1-5, with unresolved D. Per germline, CDR1 SGHAT and CDR2 FQDESV (reference sequence). The ends were cut back, 5 bases at V and 4 bases at J, with 9 bases in the middle. The CDR3 runs 13 residues. As DNA, the CDR3 is TGTGCCAGCAGCCCTGGGAGGAATCAGCCCCAGCATTTT. Amino acids: CASSPGRNQPQHF.

The V call is TRBV7-9, the J call TRBJ1-6, with 8 nucleotides matching TRBD1. The CDR3 consists of 14 residues. Germline trimming cut 3 bases from V and 7 bases from J; bases unmatched to any gene: 2. Germline CDR1 SEHNR, CDR2 FQNEAQ (reference sequence). The CDR3 loop is CASSFDRGNSPLHF. The CDR3 bases are TGTGCCAGCAGCTTCGACAGGGGCAATTCACCCCTCCACTTT.

CDR3 sequence (DNA): TGCGCCTCCAACCATCCGCGGGGGGGCCCAGATACGCAGTATTTT. It specifies CASNHPRGGPDTQYF. J is TRBJ2-3 and V is TRBV10-2; 9 nucleotides line up with TRBD2. The germline gives CDR1 WSHSY, CDR2 SAAADI. The CDR3 loop spans 15 amino acids. V dropped 11 bases and J dropped 4; count of bases not matched to a gene: 13.

At least ten counts were recorded for this clone. V usage is TRBV7-2 and J usage is TRBJ2-1; TRBD2 agrees at 7 bases. The trim removed 3 bases at V and 9 bases at J, leaving 5 bases unmatched. CDR1 is SGHTA, CDR2 FQGNSA, per germline. CDR3 length: 13 residues. CDR3 sequence (DNA): TGTGCCAGCAGCTTTACTAGCGTCGGTGAGCAGTTCTTC. Translating gives CASSFTSVGEQFF.

The chain carries TRBV7-2 and TRBJ2-7; D not certain. Germline assignment: CDR1 SGHTA and CDR2 FQGNSA. V lost 2 bases, J lost 3 bases, and 2 bases lay in between. CDR3 length equals 11 residues. The CDR3 nucleotides are TGTGCCAGCAGCTTACGCTACGAGCAGTACTTC. This translates into CASSLRYEQYF. Drawing the rest from reference TRBV7-2 and TRBJ2-7, the complete variable domain is GAGVSQSPSNKVTEKGKDVELRCDPISGHTALYWYRQSLGQGLEFLIYFQGNSAPDKSGLPSDRFSAERTGGSVSTLTIQRTQQEDSAVYLCASSLRYEQYFGPGTRLTVT.

The chain employs TRBV28 and TRBJ2-7; 7 nucleotides agree with TRBD1. Germline values: CDR1 MDHEN, CDR2 SYDVKM. J gave up 7 bases and V 4 bases, and 13 bases lay outside the gene matches. This CDR3 has 15 amino acids. The CDR3 DNA reads as TGTGCCAGCAGTTACCAGGGGGTGGGTCTGCGAGAGCAGTACTTC. Amino acids: CASSYQGVGLREQYF.

This clone was detected only once. The J gene is TRBJ1-5, the V gene TRBV14; D perhaps matches TRBD1 (6 bases). Germline V gene sequence: CDR1 SGHDN, CDR2 FVKESK. The V end lost 4 bases, the J end lost 3 bases, and 10 bases lay between the germline ends. The CDR3 totals 14 residues. The CDR3: CASSPRGHNQPQHF. The CDR3 DNA follows: TGTGCCAGCAGCCCAAGGGGACACAATCAGCCCCAGCATTTT.

The J gene is TRBJ2-7, the V gene TRBV27; D is possibly TRBD2 (7 bases). CDR1 is MNHEY and CDR2 is SMNVEV in the germline V gene (reference sequence). Trimming took off 7 bases at V and 1 base at J, with 20 bases between the two ends. CDR3 length: 16 residues. DNA of the CDR3: TGTGCCAGCACTCCAGGGGCGGGGGCAGGGTCCTACGAGCAGTACTTC. Its protein product is CASTPGAGAGSYEQYF.

The gene calls are TRBV28 and TRBJ1-4, with D possibly TRBD1 on 6 matching bases. The CDR3 is made up of 14 amino acids. Trimming stripped 3 bases from V and 7 bases from J, with 12 bases between. CDR1 and CDR2 (germline): MDHEN, SYDVKM. CDR3 DNA sequence: TGTGCCAGCAGTTTGGTACAGGGAAGTGAAAAACTGTTTTTT. Protein product: CASSLVQGSEKLFF.

This chain uses TRBV19 with TRBJ1-5; D might be TRBD1 (5 bases). This CDR3 region has 14 residues. The germline gives CDR1 LNHDA, CDR2 SQIVND (reference sequence). The germline V and J ends were trimmed by 6 bases and 6 bases, with 15 bases remaining between them. CDR3 sequence: CASSETVGGQPQHF. The CDR3 nucleotides read TGTGCCAGTAGCGAGACTGTCGGGGGTCAGCCCCAGCATTTT.

This chain joins TRBV7-8 and TRBJ2-7, with D possibly being TRBD1 (6 bases). V was shortened by 3 bases and J by 7 bases, with 13 bases between the two germline ends. The CDR3 has 13 residues. CDR1 and CDR2 from the germline V gene are SGHVS and FQNEAQ. The CDR3: CASSLTDRTEQYF. The CDR3 bases are TGTGCCAGCAGCTTGACCGACAGGACGGAGCAGTACTTC.

The rearrangement joins TRBV4-3 to TRBJ2-1; the D gene is possibly TRBD1 (6 bases). From germline, CDR1 is LGHNA and CDR2 YSLEER. With 0 bases removed from V and 2 bases from J, the gap between germline ends came to 8 bases. The CDR3 extends over 15 amino acids. The CDR3 here is CASSQDKGAYNEQFF. The CDR3 DNA follows: TGCGCCAGCAGCCAAGATAAGGGGGCCTACAATGAGCAGTTCTTC.